A single T cell receptor beta chain is shown here with its context. No antigen is known for it. Next came a second PCR, run for about 7 to 12 cycles, which used a sample-barcoded 5' primer along with a J-beta primer mix. TCRdb re-called the 5' RACE reads with MiXCR, one entry per CDR3 protein. The top ten clones hold 6.5% to 8.5% of a sample with around 1.5 million distinct CDR3 sequences, 59% of them seen once. These data are taken from a study of blood T cells in healthy people across ages. Regarding the study as a whole: Both higher diversity and more naive CD4+ cells marked long-lived donors when set against aged donors.

The germline gives CDR1 MNHEY, CDR2 SMNVEV (reference sequence). This CDR3 is 14 amino acids long. The V end lost 5 bases, the J end lost 4 bases, and 13 bases lay between the germline ends. The chain carries TRBV27 and TRBJ2-3; TRBD1 might be the D (6 bases). Material: blood. The origin of this receptor is a man younger than 35 in good health. CDR3: CASSNREMSDTQYF. CDR3 DNA sequence: TGTGCCAGCAGTAACAGGGAAATGTCAGATACGCAGTATTTT.